The clone carrying this T cell receptor (beta chain) was seen a handful of times. The target antigen is unknown. This sample is part of a study of Tregs in tolerant kidney transplant recipients. Study observations and caveats: Biological reproducibility was not directly addressed, but technical replication error appeared minimal. The small number of patients limits these findings pending further validation. Expanding Tregs on activated donor B cells appeared to best identify donor-specific TCRbeta clones.

Sequenced by immunoSEQ multiplex PCR; TCRdb stores in-frame clones only, minus some. The profile shows about 66,000 clones, roughly 92% of them singletons. Unstimulated Tregs (CD4+CD25+CD127-) and CD4+CD25- non-Tregs were sorted from PBMCs. V lost 4 bases to trimming and J lost 3 bases, with 16 bases between them. Germline CDR1 SGDLS, CDR2 YYNGEE. The CDR3 contains 15 residues. The sample in question was CD8+ T cells from blood, obtained before the transplant. The chain couples TRBV9 to TRBJ2-5; tentative D call: TRBD1 (6 bases). The receptor's source is a human donor who received a combined kidney and bone marrow transplant. Written as DNA, the CDR3 is TGTGCCAGCAGCCCTGGTAGACAGGTGGAAGAGACCCAGTACTTC. Translation gives CASSPGRQVEETQYF.